This TCR beta chain was profiled in a study of human T cells and chemical hapten exposure. As for the study in general: Affected patients, primarily female, had alopecia areata, totalis or universalis.

Germline CDR1 SGHDT, CDR2 YYEEEE. The length of the CDR3 is 12 residues. V shed 1 base and J shed 3 bases, with 5 bases lying between them. As to time point: patch test 2, 6 weeks after DPC sensitization. Stated treatment: therapeutic diphenylcyclopropenone sensitization with weekly scalp DPC. MiXCR, run by TCRdb on the RACE reads, gives a single entry per CDR3 protein. The table includes some 81,000 distinct CDR3 sequences, approximately 10% detected once. Only a few counts were recorded for this clonotype. The sequencing here drew on whole blood, taken in connection with sensitization to the hapten diphenylcyclopropenone (DPC). The chain recombines TRBV5-6 with TRBJ2-7; D gene unclear. The clonotype comes from a man aged 18 to 30 with alopecia areata. Some clones in this sample may be carry-over from other donors' samples. CDR3 sequence: CASSLLHYEQYV. The CDR3 coding sequence is TGTGCCAGCAGCTTGTTGCACTACGAGCAGTACGTC.